The rows below give T cell receptor beta chains drawn from one sample of a study of shared clonotypes between healthy human individuals. TCRdb's table, derived via immunoSEQ multiplex PCR, lists solely in-frame clones and lacks some. The sample has over 2 million clones, 85% to 95% seen once. Sequencing was performed on naive CD8+ T cells sorted from blood. The source is a man between 18 and 35 years old in good health. Each CDR3 is given with its conserved first and last residue. The D gene is left open where the match is weak. Where a row states a size, it is once, few, many or the class of an expanded clone; other rows omit it.

v_call	d_call	j_call	clone_size	cdr3_nt	cdr3_aa
TRBV28	TRBD1	TRBJ1-1	-	TGTGCCAGCGGCCGGGGTACAGGGGTGAACACTGAAGCTTTCTTT	CASGRGTGVNTEAFF
TRBV28	-	TRBJ2-7	-	TGTGCCAGCAGTTCTTGGCAAGACTACGAGCAGTACTTC	CASSSWQDYEQYF
TRBV11-2	TRBD2	TRBJ2-1	-	TGTGCCAGCAGCTTCCCCGGACTAGCGGGGGGTAAGTTCTTC	CASSFPGLAGGKFF
TRBV30	TRBD1	TRBJ2-7	once	TGTGCCAGGGGGCAGGACAGCTACGAGCAGTACTTC	CARGQDSYEQYF
TRBV5-6	-	TRBJ1-6	once	TGTGCCAGCAGCTTGTCTGACTATAATTCACCCCTCCACTTT	CASSLSDYNSPLHF
TRBV4-2	TRBD1	TRBJ1-2	-	TGTGCCAGCAGCCAAGATCCTGAGGGGGCTTATGGCTACACCTTC	CASSQDPEGAYGYTF
TRBV19	TRBD1	TRBJ2-7	-	TGTGCCAGTAGCGAGATCCGGGACAGGGTAGAGGAGCAGTACTTC	CASSEIRDRVEEQYF
TRBV27	-	TRBJ1-5	-	TGTGCCAGCAGTTTAGATGGGAGCAATCAGCCCCAGCATTTT	CASSLDGSNQPQHF
TRBV27	-	TRBJ2-7	-	TGTGCCAGCAGTTTGAGAGCTTCCTACGAGCAGTACTTC	CASSLRASYEQYF
TRBV27	TRBD1	TRBJ2-7	-	TGTGCCAGCACCCCCACAGGGGCCCTCTACGAGCAGTACTTC	CASTPTGALYEQYF
TRBV7-9	TRBD2	TRBJ2-5	-	TGTGCCAGCAGCACAAGGACTAGCGGGAGCGTTGAAGAGACCCAGTACTTC	CASSTRTSGSVEETQYF
TRBV7-3	TRBD1	TRBJ2-7	-	TGTGCCAGCAGCCAAGGACAGGGGGCTCTATACGAGCAGTACTTC	CASSQGQGALYEQYF
TRBV27	TRBD1	TRBJ2-5	-	TGTGCCAGCAGCCGGACAGGCGGTGAGACCCAGTACTTC	CASSRTGGETQYF
TRBV4-1	-	TRBJ1-3	-	TGCGCCAGCCTCGGGGCTGGAAACACCATATATTTT	CASLGAGNTIYF
TRBV7-3	-	TRBJ2-2	-	TGTGCCAGCAGCTTAATTTCCCATGCCGGGGAGCTGTTTTTT	CASSLISHAGELFF
TRBV13	-	TRBJ2-1	-	TGTGCCAGCAGCCCTGGGACAGGGGGCGCGACACTAGCGGGAGTAACCTACAATGAGCAGTTCTTC	CASSPGTGGATLAGVTYNEQFF
TRBV7-9	TRBD1	TRBJ2-1	-	TGTGCCAGCAGCTCTGGACAGGGCCTGGCATTTGAGCAGTTCTTC	CASSSGQGLAFEQFF
TRBV4-1	-	TRBJ2-3	-	TGCGCCAGCAGCCAAGTGGGGGGTACAGATACGCAGTATTTT	CASSQVGGTDTQYF
TRBV28	TRBD1	TRBJ2-1	-	TGTGCCAGCAGGAAGGGACAGGGGGTGGGTGAGCAGTTCTTC	CASRKGQGVGEQFF
TRBV5-6	-	TRBJ2-5	-	TGTGCCAGCAGCTTGTTCCGGGACATAGGAGAGATAGCACAGTACTTC	CASSLFRDIGEIAQYF
TRBV14	-	TRBJ2-7	-	TGTGCCAGCAGCCAAGTGGGACTCGACTCCAACGAGCAGTACTTC	CASSQVGLDSNEQYF
TRBV10-3	-	TRBJ2-1	-	TGTGCCATCCTCGGGGACGACTACAATGAGCAGTTCTTC	CAILGDDYNEQFF
TRBV28	TRBD1	TRBJ2-7	-	TGTGCCAGCAGTTTAAGGGACAGGGAAATCGGGCAGTACTTC	CASSLRDREIGQYF
TRBV9	TRBD2	TRBJ2-2	-	TGTGCCAGCAGCGTAGCTAGCGGGACGGGCACCGGGGAGCTGTTTTTT	CASSVASGTGTGELFF
TRBV28	-	TRBJ1-6	-	TGTGCCAGCAGCCTACAGGATTGGTCACCCCTCCACTTT	CASSLQDWSPLHF
TRBV27	-	TRBJ1-1	-	TGTGCCAGCAGTTTATGGGCAGGGGCCCCCACTGAAGCTTTCTTT	CASSLWAGAPTEAFF
TRBV6-5	-	TRBJ2-7	few	TGTGCCAGCAGTTACGCCGACAGCTACGAGCAGTACTTC	CASSYADSYEQYF
TRBV5-4	-	TRBJ1-5	-	TGTGCCAGCAGCTTGGCAGGGGCAGGCAATCAGCCCCAGCATTTT	CASSLAGAGNQPQHF
TRBV10-3	-	TRBJ1-4	-	TGTGCCATCAGCGAAAGGACAACTAATGAAAAACTGTTTTTT	CAISERTTNEKLFF
TRBV2	-	TRBJ2-3	-	TGTGCCAACAGCCAGGCGGGCAGCGGTGATACGCAGTATTTT	CANSQAGSGDTQYF
TRBV11-2	-	TRBJ2-5	-	TGTGCCAGCACCCACTTGGGTGAGACCCAGTACTTC	CASTHLGETQYF
TRBV6-1	-	TRBJ2-7	-	TGTGCCAGCAGTGATGGACGGACTTCCTACGAGCAGTACTTC	CASSDGRTSYEQYF